The TCR beta chain under discussion was sequenced for a study of spatial heterogeneity in lung cancer. Study overall: More beta-chain than alpha-chain sequences were consistently detected. Overall study findings and caveats: Tumor mutation count correlated with how many alpha and beta TCRs expanded intratumorally.

TCRdb used MiXCR to reprocess the 5' RACE reads, holding one entry per CDR3 protein. Of approximately 9,600 distinct CDR3 sequences listed, 5% to 7% are singletons. V gave up 2 bases and J gave up 8 bases; unmatched junction bases: 4. The CDR3 extends over 16 amino acids. Per the germline V gene, CDR1 is SGHTA and CDR2 is FQGNSA. Sample share makes this clonotype medium-sized. Its antigen remains unknown. Described time point: sample taken at primary tumor resection. Unsorted whole RNA from tumor, nontumor lung or frozen PBMC underwent sequencing. J is TRBJ2-1 and V is TRBV7-2; 15 nucleotides agree with TRBD2. The sample here was lung tumor tissue, taken at surgery. The clonotype originates from a female donor with early-stage non-small cell lung cancer. The chain's CDR3 is CASSLPGLAGGYEQFF. CDR3 DNA sequence: TGTGCCAGCAGCTTACCGGGACTAGCGGGAGGCTATGAGCAGTTCTTC.